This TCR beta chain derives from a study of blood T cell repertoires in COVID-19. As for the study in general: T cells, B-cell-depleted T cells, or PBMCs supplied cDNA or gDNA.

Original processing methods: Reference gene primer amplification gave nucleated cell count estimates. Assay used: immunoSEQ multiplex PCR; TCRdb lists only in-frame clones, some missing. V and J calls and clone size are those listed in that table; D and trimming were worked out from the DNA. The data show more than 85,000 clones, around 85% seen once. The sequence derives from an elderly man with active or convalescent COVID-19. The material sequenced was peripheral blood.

The CDR3 spells CASSQGHFIRDYEQYF. In DNA, the CDR3 is TGCGCCAGCAGTCAGGGACACTTCATCAGGGACTACGAGCAGTACTTC. The chain employs TRBV5-1 and TRBJ2-7; D possibly corresponds to TRBD1 (6 bases). The CDR3 has 16 amino acids. The V gene lost 5 bases and the J gene lost 3 bases, with 21 bases spanning the gap. CDR1 SGHRS and CDR2 YFSETQ come from the germline V gene.